This T cell receptor (beta chain) was captured by sequencing in a study of blood T cell repertoires in COVID-19. The CDR3 contains 15 residues. V was clipped by 1 base and J by 5 bases, with 14 bases between them. Germline assignment: CDR1 KGHSH and CDR2 LQKENI. Data came from immunoSEQ multiplex PCR; TCRdb stores just in-frame clones and leaves some out. The sample holds hundreds of thousands of clones; about 88% are singletons and the top ten take 11%. This receptor was identified in a woman in her 30s with COVID-19, enrolled during active disease. The sequenced sample was peripheral blood. This chain joins TRBV18 and TRBJ1-1; the D gene is possibly TRBD1 (5 bases). The CDR3 sequence: CASSPLSREITEAFF. The DNA of the CDR3 is TGTGCCAGCTCACCACTATCCAGGGAAATTACTGAAGCTTTCTTT.